This T cell receptor beta chain is from a study of naive and memory T cell subsets. This clonotype was counted ten times or more. The antigen is undetermined. As for treatment: skin biopsy from PPD injection site in Mantoux-positive individual. The library had UMIs added by 3' ligation of an oligonucleotide to TCR cDNA. Whole-study findings and limits: TCR transcript changes with activation or differentiation may affect this RNA method. Both skin biopsy types reportedly yielded TCRs, tuberculin sites far more.

The SP2 primer and nested alpha and beta constant region primers amplified ligated cDNA in four rounds. Using its own MiXCR run on the UMI-ligation and nested PCR reads, TCRdb lists one record per CDR3 protein. Of 20,000 to 25,000 distinct CDR3 sequences in the sample, around 6% were seen once. The CDR3 sequence is 15 residues long. Germline values: CDR1 LGHDT, CDR2 YNNKEL (reference sequence). V gave up 5 bases and J gave up 7 bases; unmatched junction bases: 5. The sequence was collected from an adult in good health. Sample: skin, taken from a tuberculin skin test site. This chain links TRBV3-1 with TRBJ2-1, with 13 nucleotides matching TRBD2. The CDR3 DNA reads TGTGCCAGCAGCTGGACTAGCGGGAGCGGAAATGAGCAGTTCTTC. It codes for CASSWTSGSGNEQFF.